This T cell receptor (beta chain) was sequenced for a study of T-cell reconstitution after alpha-beta-depleted transplantation in children. A library of TCRbeta sequences, prepared with unique molecular identifiers, was generated. TCRdb redid the calling of the PCR reads with MiXCR, one entry per CDR3 protein. There are some 200,000 distinct CDR3 sequences in the sample; roughly 8.3% occur only once, and under 40% lies in the top ten. Per germline, CDR1 LNHDA and CDR2 SQIVND (reference sequence). The CDR3 loop spans 14 amino acids. The V end was cut by 3 bases, the J end by 4 bases, with 12 bases between.

The specimen was PBMCs, mostly from graft donor cells, collected 360 days after TCRalphabeta/CD19-depleted stem cell transplant. The clonotype comes from a male patient aged 2-15 years who had a stem cell transplant for acute myeloid leukemia, so the T cells may come from the graft donor. The chain has TRBV19 and TRBJ1-1; a possible D gene is TRBD1 (6 bases). The CDR3 nucleotides read TGTGCCAGTAGTATTTCCGACAGGACCACTGAAGCTTTCTTT. It translates to CASSISDRTTEAFF.